This TCR beta chain was identified in a study of blood T cell repertoires in COVID-19. The wider study: The United States, Italy and Spain were the sources of the acute and convalescent COVID-19 samples. PBMCs, B-cell-depleted T cells, or T cells provided the cDNA or gDNA that made up the material.

To note about this clone: Other DNA sequences in this specimen translate into the identical CDR3.

The assay was immunoSEQ multiplex PCR, and TCRdb's table has in-frame clones only and misses some. This sample has 400,000 or so clones, with roughly nine tenths found just once. The CDR3 loop spans 14 amino acids. The V end was cut by 0 bases, the J end by 1 base, with 4 bases between. CDR1 and CDR2 (germline): LGHDT, YNNKEL (reference sequence). Categorization into cohorts depended on clinical history that participants reported. Either two negative PCRs, clearance, or symptom resolution qualified Cohort 3 donors as recovered. The rearrangement links TRBV3-1 (or the pseudogene TRBV3-2) to TRBJ1-5; the D is unclear. Sequencing used PBMCs or T cells enriched from blood (not recorded which). The receptor was derived from a man aged 25 to 40 who had recovered from COVID-19. CDR3 residues: CASSQELSNQPQHF. CDR3 in DNA: TGTGCCAGCAGCCAAGAGCTAAGCAATCAGCCCCAGCATTTT.